These 3 T cell receptor beta chains were all obtained from the same sample, sequenced in a study of T-cell reconstitution after alpha-beta-depleted transplantation in children. Unique molecular identifiers were used to barcode this TCRbeta library. TCRdb reprocessed the PCR reads with MiXCR, giving one entry per CDR3 protein. The sample includes 300,000 to 350,000 distinct CDR3 sequences, about 16% of them seen just once. This specimen was PBMCs, mostly from graft donor cells, taken 360 days after TCRalphabeta/CD19-depleted stem cell transplant. The receptors were sampled from a male patient aged 2-9 years who had a stem cell transplant for acute lymphoblastic leukemia, so the T cells may come from the graft donor.

In its sample, this clonotype was seen a few times. The rearrangement joins TRBV4-3 to TRBJ1-1; no reliable D call. Germline lookup yields CDR1 LGHNA and CDR2 YSLEER. The CDR3 extends over 17 amino acids. V was shortened by 0 bases and J by 0 bases, with 14 bases between the two germline ends. The DNA of the CDR3 is TGCGCCAGCAGCCAAGACACACAGCCTGGCATGAACACTGAAGCTTTCTTT. Its translation: CASSQDTQPGMNTEAFF.

The chain links TRBV3-1 to TRBJ1-5; 8 nucleotides match TRBD1. Germline V gene data show CDR1 as LGHDT and CDR2 as YNNKEL (reference sequence). The CDR3 has 20 amino acids. J gave up 0 bases and V 1 base, and 14 bases lay outside the gene matches. The CDR3 here is CASSQGPSQGAPYSNQPQHF. In DNA form, the CDR3 reads TGTGCCAGCAGCCAAGGGCCGTCGCAGGGGGCCCCTTATAGCAATCAGCCCCAGCATTTT.

This clonotype was picked up a small number of times. The chain recombines TRBV5-1 with TRBJ1-2; D gene uncertain. CDR1 SGHRS and CDR2 YFSETQ come from the germline V gene. V lost 4 bases and J lost 2, with 9 bases in between. The CDR3 spans 13 residues. CDR3 DNA: TGCGCCAGCAGCCCAACGTGGAACTATGGCTACACCTTC. As protein: CASSPTWNYGYTF. Combining the CDR3 with reference TRBV5-1 and TRBJ1-2 gives the whole variable domain KAGVTQTPRYLIKTRGQQVTLSCSPISGHRSVSWYQQTPGQGLQFLFEYFSETQRNKGNFPGRFSGRQFSNSRSEMNVSTLELGDSALYLCASSPTWNYGYTFGSGTRLTVV.